These 10 T cell receptor beta chains were sequenced from one sample in a study of blood T cell repertoires in COVID-19. Libraries were prepared by immunoSEQ multiplex PCR; TCRdb keeps only in-frame clonotypes and omits some of them. The sample contains about 200,000 clones, 86% of which appear only once. Input material: PBMCs or T cells enriched from blood (not recorded which). The receptors derive from a woman aged 40 to 50 with acute COVID-19.

This chain uses TRBV19 with TRBJ2-2; 8 positions agree with TRBD2. CDR3 length: 16 amino acids. After removal of 2 bases from V and 7 bases from J, the junction contained 9 bases not matched to a gene. Looked up from germline, CDR1 is LNHDA and CDR2 is SQIVND (reference sequence). The chain's CDR3 is CASSISGRARGGELFF. CDR3 nucleotides: TGTGCCAGTAGTATATCCGGGAGGGCGAGAGGCGGGGAGCTGTTTTTT.

This rearrangement joins TRBV2 to TRBJ2-3; tentative D call: TRBD2 (5 bases). V was cut by 4 bases and J by 3 bases, with 26 bases left in between. This CDR3 spans 19 amino acids. CDR1 is SNHLY, CDR2 FYNNEI, per germline. The CDR3 spells CASSGVGDTDYANTDTQYF. The CDR3 nucleotides are TGTGCCAGCAGTGGAGTGGGAGACACCGATTACGCCAATACAGATACGCAGTATTTT. Variable domain in full (rest from reference TRBV2 and TRBJ2-3): EPEVTQTPSHQVTQMGQEVILRCVPISNHLYFYWYRQILGQKVEFLVSFYNNEISEKSEIFDDQFSVERPDGSNFTLKIRSTKLEDSAMYFCASSGVGDTDYANTDTQYFGPGTRLTVL.

The V call is TRBV28, the J call TRBJ2-7, with 8 bases identical to TRBD2. Looked up from germline, CDR1 is MDHEN and CDR2 is SYDVKM. CDR3 size: 13 residues. V was pared by 6 bases and J by 6 bases, with 7 bases of the junction left unmatched. CDR3: CASSPGGGSEQYF. CDR3 DNA: TGTGCCAGCAGCCCGGGGGGGGGTAGCGAGCAGTACTTC.

With regard to this clone: A junction boundary mismatches the germline segment, possibly from a read error. The chain combines TRBV4-1 with TRBJ2-5, with a tentative D call TRBD2 (6 bases). The CDR3 runs 16 residues. Germline CDR1 MGHRA, CDR2 YSYEKL. The CDR3 coding sequence is TGCGCCAGCAGCAAAGATGATCGGCCTGGGGGGGAGACCCAGTACTTC. As protein: CASSKDDRPGGETQYF.

The chain couples TRBV18 to TRBJ1-1; possibly TRBD1 for D (5 bases). The CDR3 extends over 13 amino acids. V was cut by 6 bases and J by 5 bases, with 13 bases left in between. Per the germline V gene, CDR1 is KGHSH and CDR2 is LQKENI. The CDR3 here is CASSIGAGTEAFF. The CDR3 DNA follows: TGTGCCAGCTCTATAGGGGCGGGAACTGAAGCTTTCTTT.

The chain combines TRBV29-1 with TRBJ1-2, with 8 positions matching TRBD1. The junction had 12 bases not matched to a gene; V was cut back by 7 bases and J by 8 bases. The CDR3 has 13 amino acids. Germline lookup yields CDR1 SQVTM and CDR2 ANQGSEA. CDR3 sequence reads: CSAGQGPSGGYTF. Here the CDR3 DNA reads TGCAGCGCTGGACAGGGCCCATCTGGCGGCTACACCTTC. The full variable domain, with the rest looked up from reference TRBV29-1 and TRBJ1-2, is SAVISQKPSRDICQRGTSLTIQCQVDSQVTMMFWYRQQPGQSLTLIATANQGSEATYESGFVIDKFPISRPNLTFSTLTVSNMSPEDSSIYLCSAGQGPSGGYTFGSGTRLTVV.

The gene calls are TRBV7-9 and TRBJ2-4, with a tentative D call TRBD1 (7 bases). Germline assignment: CDR1 SEHNR and CDR2 FQNEAQ (reference sequence). The CDR3 is made up of 15 amino acids. V dropped 6 bases and J dropped 7 bases, with 19 bases sitting between them. The DNA for the CDR3 is TGTGCCAGCAGTTTCACAGGGGACTCGGGGAACATTCAGTACTTC. This gives the protein CASSFTGDSGNIQYF.

V is TRBV7-9 and J is TRBJ2-2; possible D gene TRBD1, 6 bases. Trimming pared 3 bases from V and 3 bases from J, leaving 11 bases between. This CDR3 is built from 15 residues. CDR1 and CDR2 from the germline V gene are SEHNR and FQNEAQ (reference sequence). The CDR3 region is CASSFDRLDTGELFF. The CDR3 region has the DNA TGTGCCAGCAGCTTTGACAGGCTGGACACCGGGGAGCTGTTTTTT.

The CDR3 bases are TGTGCCAGCAGCGTAGGGCAGACTGACTACTCCTACGAGCAGTACTTC. Amino acid sequence: CASSVGQTDYSYEQYF. This chain connects TRBV9 to TRBJ2-7; the D gene is possibly TRBD2 (5 bases). The germline gives CDR1 SGDLS, CDR2 YYNGEE. The V and J ends lost 0 bases and 0 bases respectively, with 13 bases between them. The CDR3 is 16 residues long.

The V and J genes are TRBV6-4 and TRBJ2-7; D might be TRBD2 (5 bases). The CDR3 runs 14 residues. The germline V gene encodes CDR1 MRHNA and CDR2 SNTAGT. Trimming shortened V by 5 bases and J by 4 bases, and 15 bases separated the two germline ends. CDR3 in amino acids: CASSLRALPYEQYF. In nucleotides, the CDR3 is TGTGCCAGCAGTCTGAGGGCCCTCCCTTACGAGCAGTACTTC.